This TCR beta chain originates from a study of cytomegalovirus exposure and HLA in healthy donors listed by TCRdb under 2017. Background on the whole study: An earlier analysis of some 550 of the donors reported 250 to 300 Gb of sequence data and around 110 million unique TCR beta sequences from 150 million to 200 million T cells. Rather than using new phenotypic data, the later analysis identified candidate immune exposures from TCR beta sequences and from how often those sequences occurred across donors. Genome-wide SNP genotypes for about 65% of the 666 donors were used in a later genetic analysis, which treated that subset as a discovery cohort. Besides the first cohort of roughly 660 subjects, a separate validation cohort made up of 120 different subjects was used. An earlier analysis of a few hundred of the donors applied high-throughput TCR beta sequencing to assess whether each TCR beta V gene segment acted as functional or pseudogenic. A later analysis re-analyzed previously published TCR beta repertoires from 650 to 800 donors and added high-resolution HLA genotyping to study TCR occurrence patterns. Every discovery cohort repertoire had been produced on one sequencing platform. About 310 gigabases of sequencing data and approximately 93 million unique TCR sequences were included in an early release covering about 700 HLA-typed donors. The number of typed donors differed by locus: roughly 620-640 for A, B, C, DRB1 and DQB1; 522 for DQA1; 606 for DPA1; and around 490 for DPB1. The study aimed to test whether cataloging public T cell receptors could reveal signatures of past pathogen exposure. High-throughput TCR immunosequencing, statistical association of individual TCRs with disease status, and machine learning were combined to predict cytomegalovirus infection status. On average, around 200,000 unique TCR beta nucleotide sequences were sequenced per donor among 398 genotyped donors of the cohort, with about 19% of those sequences being non-productive. Donor age, sex, ethnicity and CMV serostatus were compiled alongside the repertoire data. Four to six DR-DQ haplotypes were handled as single units for association and clustering, since linkage in the cohort was strong. The T cell repertoires of some 670 subjects were profiled by immunosequencing and related to cytomegalovirus serostatus. Among the roughly 410 genotyped donors, around 81% belonged to the genetic ancestry cluster associated with self-reported Caucasian donors. Class I and class II HLA loci were covered by the typing at four-digit resolution. The paper as a whole reports these results and caveats: In this cohort, only TCR beta chains were sequenced, and detectable features were limited by the absence of alpha or paired-chain data. A later analysis found that most CMV-associated TCR beta chains appeared HLA-restricted, with HLA associations seemingly driven largely by CMV exposure. Across donors, most TCR sequences were observed very rarely, whereas some public TCRs were present in many individuals. The sequencing pipeline was judged likely to have produced a cluster of highly shared sequence variants as a technical artifact. HLA typing was unavailable for some donors at each locus, so association tests used only the typed subset. According to a later analysis, TCR association rates differed among HLA loci, with DRB1 alleles showing the most associated TCRs and HLA-C alleles showing the fewest. A few of the identified cytomegalovirus-associated TCR beta chains were confirmed in vitro to be specific for cytomegalovirus antigens. Immune exposure information for the cohort was limited to CMV serostatus. A total of 150 to 200 TCR beta chains were listed by the study as associated with cytomegalovirus. In a later genetic analysis, fewer N-insertions in productive TCRs were reported among donors in an Asian-associated ancestry cluster than the approximately 710-donor mean. Because the 87-base-pair reads could not distinguish some IMGT-functional V segments, including TRBV6-2 and TRBV6-3, those segments were excluded. Broadly in line with IMGT annotations, most TCR beta V segments showed up in productive rearrangements about 87% or about 30% of the time in an earlier analysis of several hundred of the donors. An association between a missense DCLRE1C variant and V-gene and J-gene trimming of TCR beta chains was found in a later genetic analysis and replicated in an independent cohort. Assigning TCR associations to individual alleles was difficult when HLA alleles, especially DR and DQ, strongly co-occurred. In both the original and validation cohorts, the classifier was reported to diagnose cytomegalovirus status with high specificity and sensitivity. It was suggested by the authors that the approach could potentially be generalized to other disease states and immunological phenotypes. Linkage disequilibrium might explain the correlated functional status among segregating V segments, but an unknown experimental factor could not be ruled out. In a later analysis, HLA-associated TCR beta chains showed more clonal expansion and lower generation probabilities than non-associated chains that were equally common. According to a later analysis, parvovirus B19, influenza, CMV and Epstein-Barr virus appeared linked to several top co-occurrence clusters. At a false discovery rate of 0.05, a later analysis linked 16,951 TCR beta sequences to specific HLA alleles. Roughly uniform sequencing depth across donors was assumed in presence/absence analyses, although this assumption may not hold. Because counts were too low, about 18 rarely observed V segments, including chromosome 9 orphons, were excluded from the earlier analysis of several hundred of the donors. A further reported finding was that TCR beta sequences accurately predicted the HLA-A and HLA-B alleles for most subjects in the first cohort.

About this clone: Its antigen is currently not known. No base-level quality is on record; no much larger clone is a single base apart.

Library creation used the immunoSEQ multiplex PCR assay. A mixture of 60 forward primers for TCR Vbeta segments and 13 reverse primers for TCR Jbeta segments was used in the multiplex PCR. A multiplex PCR assay on genomic DNA amplified the CDR3 region of rearranged TCR beta genes. Amplified TCR beta libraries were sequenced as 87-base-pair reads on the Illumina HiSeq System. The original pipeline was this. A later analysis counted approximately 76 million unique TCR beta chains across the 670 or so repertoires, and about 10 million of these chains were shared by at least two donors. Raw reads were error-corrected and collapsed into unique sequences by a nearest-neighbor algorithm in which closely related sequences were merged to remove PCR and sequencing errors. V, D and J gene segments were assigned by aligning CDR3 sequences to IMGT reference sequences. Each retained sequence needed at least a six-nucleotide match to both a V gene segment and a J gene segment. A rearrangement counted as productive if the CDR3 had no stop codons and remained in frame with V and J, and every other rearrangement counted as non-productive. CDR3 was defined by IMGT convention, running from the second conserved V-encoded cysteine to the conserved J-encoded phenylalanine. In an earlier analysis of more than 550 of the donors, sequences lacking an unambiguous match to a single V gene segment were excluded. An earlier analysis of 587 of the donors called V segments functional above 56.7% productive rearrangements and segregating when the between-donor standard deviation exceeded 5%. A statistical classification framework was built for diagnosing cytomegalovirus status from the catalog of TCR beta chain sequences. A later analysis assigned V and J genes by comparing TCR nucleotide sequences with IMGT/GENE-DB human TR gene sequences. In a later analysis, CDR3 sequences and most-parsimonious VDJ recombination scenarios were assigned using the TCRdist pipeline. In a later analysis, each TCR beta chain was defined by its CDR3 amino acid sequence together with its V-gene family, and reads without a unique V-gene family were excluded. To address suspected cross-contamination and a sequencing artifact, a later analysis removed approximately 590 highly shared, low-generation-probability nucleotide sequences. In a later analysis, a clonal expansion index for each public chain was calculated from normalized within-repertoire ranks of inferred template counts. In a later analysis, generation probabilities were computed with a VDJ recombination model fitted to out-of-frame rearrangements, and the resulting probabilities were checked against IGoR. Hypergeometric tests were used in a later analysis to score TCR-TCR, TCR-HLA and TCR-CMV co-occurrence, with a repertoire-size bias correction applied to the TCR pairs. False discovery rates were estimated in a later analysis by permuting HLA or CMV assignments 20 times. In a later analysis, co-occurring TCRs were grouped using DBSCAN, and TCRdist sequence similarity was added for clustering within HLA-allele-positive subsets. For co-occurrence clustering, repertoires with fewer than 30,000 or more than 120,000 public chains were excluded, along with a handful of repertoires with anomalous nucleotide sharing. TCRdb took this table from immuneACCESS and kept in-frame rearrangements with V and J called. Such tables lack part of the clones; where checked against another copy, unresolved V genes explain under half of the gap, and the rest is unexplained. The DNA gave D and trimming, while V, J and clone size come from that table. The sample yields 200,000 or so clones; 75% to 90% were counted once. The top ten hold roughly 6.3% of the sample.

The CDR1 and CDR2 encoded by the germline V gene are SGHTA and FQGNSA. Counted from cysteine to phenylalanine, this CDR3 has 15 amino acids. Only the CDR3 portion is preserved as DNA: 45 bases, with reading frame beginning at the first base. Germline trimming amounts to 4 bases on V and 6 bases on J, with 7 as the count of junction bases outside the gene matches. In total, approximately 700 healthy bone marrow donors made up the cohort. Cohort members were all nominally healthy when sampled, although unrecorded immune exposures were likely present. The donor tested CMV seropositive and was one of the 289 seropositive cohort members. A peripheral blood sample was collected from each donor, and TCR beta sequencing was performed on peripheral blood mononuclear cells. Genomic DNA was extracted from the blood cell samples with the Qiagen DNeasy Blood Extraction Kit.

Input material: PBMCs. Recombination connected TRBV7-2 to TRBJ2-3, with 10 junctional bases fitting TRBD1. The receptor was isolated from a man between 40 and 49 years old in good health and CMV-seropositive. The DNA sequence is TGTGCCAGCAGCTCAGTCCCGGGACAGGGGGATACGCAGTATTTT. This sequence encodes CASSSVPGQGDTQYF.